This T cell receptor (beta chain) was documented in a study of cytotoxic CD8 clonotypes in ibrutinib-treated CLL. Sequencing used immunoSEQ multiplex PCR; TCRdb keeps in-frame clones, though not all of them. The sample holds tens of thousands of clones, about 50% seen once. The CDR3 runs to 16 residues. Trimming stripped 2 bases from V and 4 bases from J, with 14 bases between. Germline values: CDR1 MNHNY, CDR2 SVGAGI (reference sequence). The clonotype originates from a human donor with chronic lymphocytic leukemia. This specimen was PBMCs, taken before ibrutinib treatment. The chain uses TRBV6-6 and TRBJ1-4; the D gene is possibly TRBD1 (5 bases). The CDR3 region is CASSYVGGYFNEKLFF. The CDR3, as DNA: TGTGCCAGCAGTTACGTCGGGGGGTACTTTAATGAAAAACTGTTTTTT.